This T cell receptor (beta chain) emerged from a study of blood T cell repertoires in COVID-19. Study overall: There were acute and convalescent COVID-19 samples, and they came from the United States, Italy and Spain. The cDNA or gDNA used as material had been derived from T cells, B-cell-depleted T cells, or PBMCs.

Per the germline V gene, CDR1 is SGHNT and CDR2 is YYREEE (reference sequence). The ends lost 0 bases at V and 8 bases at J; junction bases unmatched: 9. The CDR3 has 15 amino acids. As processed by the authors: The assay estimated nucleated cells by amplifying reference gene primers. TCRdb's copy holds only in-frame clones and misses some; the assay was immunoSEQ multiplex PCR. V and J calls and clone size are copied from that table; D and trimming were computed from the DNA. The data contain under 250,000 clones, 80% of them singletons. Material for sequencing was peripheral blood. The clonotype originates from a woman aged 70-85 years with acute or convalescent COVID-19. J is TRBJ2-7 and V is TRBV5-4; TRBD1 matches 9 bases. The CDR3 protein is CASSLGGQGLGKQYF. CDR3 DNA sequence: TGTGCCAGCAGCTTGGGCGGACAGGGGCTGGGAAAGCAGTACTTC.